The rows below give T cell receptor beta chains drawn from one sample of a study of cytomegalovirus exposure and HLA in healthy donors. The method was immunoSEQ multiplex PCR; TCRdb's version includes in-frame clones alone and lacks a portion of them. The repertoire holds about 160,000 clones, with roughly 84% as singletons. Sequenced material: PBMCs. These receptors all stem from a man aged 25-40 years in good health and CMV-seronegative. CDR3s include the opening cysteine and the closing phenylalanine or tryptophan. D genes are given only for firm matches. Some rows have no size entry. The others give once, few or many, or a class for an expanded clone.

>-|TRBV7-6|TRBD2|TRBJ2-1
TGTGCCAGCAGCTCCATCCTAGCGGGGGGTAACAATGAGCAGTTCTTC
CASSSILAGGNNEQFF
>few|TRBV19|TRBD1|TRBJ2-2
TGTGCCAGTAGTATCGACAGGGGGCTCACCGGGGAGCTGTTTTTT
CASSIDRGLTGELFF
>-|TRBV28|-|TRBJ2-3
TGTGCCAGCAGTTTATTACAGAGTAGAACAGATACGCAGTATTTT
CASSLLQSRTDTQYF
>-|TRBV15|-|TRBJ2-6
TGTGCCACCAGCAAGACTCACCGCTCTGGGGCCAACGTCCTGACTTTC
CATSKTHRSGANVLTF
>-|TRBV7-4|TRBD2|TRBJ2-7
TGTGCCAGCAGCGAACCAGTGGGACTAGCGGGAAAAGGGCTTGGGTACGAGCAGTACTTC
CASSEPVGLAGKGLGYEQYF
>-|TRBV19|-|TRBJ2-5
TGTGCCAGTAGTGCCCCCCTAGCCCCCCGGAACTTC
CASSAPLAPRNF
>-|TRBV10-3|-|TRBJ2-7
TGTGCCATCAGTGACCCACGTCAGACAGGTAGCTCCTACGAGCAGTACTTC
CAISDPRQTGSSYEQYF
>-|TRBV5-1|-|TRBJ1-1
TGCGCCAGCAGCTTGTACCCGGCAGGGCAGGTCTCCTTCGTCCCTGGAGCTTTCTTT
CASSLYPAGQVSFVPGAFF
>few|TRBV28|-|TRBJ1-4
TGTGCCAGCAGTCCCTCTTCAGCGGGCGGGGAAAAACTGTTTTTT
CASSPSSAGGEKLFF
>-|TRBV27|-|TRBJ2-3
TGTGCCAGCAGTTTATGGTCAGGGCTGTTAACAGATACGCAGTATTTT
CASSLWSGLLTDTQYF
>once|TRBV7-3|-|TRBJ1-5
TGTGCCAGCAGCTGCGGGCTTCTTGAAAAAATATGGGCATCCCAGCATTTT
CASSCGLLEKIWASQHF
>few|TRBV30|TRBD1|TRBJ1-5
TGTGCCTGGAGTCCCGGGACAGTATACAATCAGCCCCAGCATTTT
CAWSPGTVYNQPQHF
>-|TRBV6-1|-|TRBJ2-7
TGTGCCAGCAGTGAACAGTTGACCTACGAGCAGTACTTC
CASSEQLTYEQYF
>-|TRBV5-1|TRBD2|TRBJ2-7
TGCGCCAGCAGCCGCGGGACTAGCGGCGGGGGGCCCTACGAGCAGTACTTC
CASSRGTSGGGPYEQYF
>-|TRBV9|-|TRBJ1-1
TGTGCCAGCAGCGTAGGGAGCATGAACACTGAAGCTTTCTTT
CASSVGSMNTEAFF
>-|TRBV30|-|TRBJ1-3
TGTGCCTGGAGTGGTGGACAGCCTTTTCCTTTTGGAAACACCATATATTTT
CAWSGGQPFPFGNTIYF
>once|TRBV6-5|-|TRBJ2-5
TGTGCCAGCAGTGCGAGGGAGACCCAGTACTTC
CASSARETQYF
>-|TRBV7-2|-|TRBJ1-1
TGTGCCAGCAGCTTAGGCGGGGCTCAGAACACTGAAGCTTTCTTT
CASSLGGAQNTEAFF
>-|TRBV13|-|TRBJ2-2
TGTGCCAGCAGCTCGAGAGGGTACGATATAGGAACGAACACCGGGGAGCTGTTTTTT
CASSSRGYDIGTNTGELFF
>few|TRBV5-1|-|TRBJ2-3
TGCGCCAGCAGCACCGGCACAGTTCGAACCACAGATACGCAGTATTTT
CASSTGTVRTTDTQYF
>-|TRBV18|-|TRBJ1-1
TGTGCCAGCTCTGGCGGGGGGCAAGCGAACACTGAAGCTTTCTTT
CASSGGGQANTEAFF
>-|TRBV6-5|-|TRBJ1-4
TGTGCCAGCAGTTATTGGCCAGCAACTAATGAAAAACTGTTTTTT
CASSYWPATNEKLFF
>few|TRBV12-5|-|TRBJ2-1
TGTGCTAGTGGTTTGCGGGATGCGTCCTACAATGAGCAGTTCTTC
CASGLRDASYNEQFF
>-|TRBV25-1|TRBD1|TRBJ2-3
TGTGCCAGCAGTGACCCGGTCGGGACAGGGGTCACAGATACGCAGTATTTT
CASSDPVGTGVTDTQYF
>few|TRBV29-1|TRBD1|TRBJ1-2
TGCAGCGTTGATTGGACAGGCTATGGCTACACCTTC
CSVDWTGYGYTF
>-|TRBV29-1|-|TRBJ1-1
TGCAGCGCCCTCGACGCGGGGAAACCTGAAGCTTTCTTT
CSALDAGKPEAFF
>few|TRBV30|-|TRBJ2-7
TGTGCCTGGAGTGTACGGAGTCGTAGCTCCTACGAGCAGTACTTC
CAWSVRSRSSYEQYF
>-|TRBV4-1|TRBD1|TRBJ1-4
TGCGCCAGCAGCCCGGACAGGTCCGGGACAGTCGAAAAACTGTTTTTT
CASSPDRSGTVEKLFF
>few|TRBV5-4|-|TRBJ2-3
TGTGCCAGCAGCCAGCTTCTAGCTGGAGAGGGCACAGATACGCAGTATTTT
CASSQLLAGEGTDTQYF
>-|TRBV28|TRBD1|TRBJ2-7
TGTGCCAGCAGTTTACCTAGGGGGCATAGCTACGAGCAGTACTTC
CASSLPRGHSYEQYF
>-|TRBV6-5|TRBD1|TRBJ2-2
TGTGCCAGCAGTTACGGAGACAGGGGGACGGTGTTTTTT
CASSYGDRGTVFF
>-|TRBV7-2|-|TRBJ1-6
TGTGCCAGCAGCGCCGGGGGAACTCTGGGTCCGAATTCACCCCTCCACTTT
CASSAGGTLGPNSPLHF
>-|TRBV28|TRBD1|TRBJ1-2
TGTGCCAGCACCCCTCGGACAGGGAGACTCTATGGCTACACCTTC
CASTPRTGRLYGYTF
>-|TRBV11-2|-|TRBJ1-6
TGTGCCAGCAGCTTAGATATGGAGGTGGGGTTCACCCTCCACTTT
CASSLDMEVGFTLHF
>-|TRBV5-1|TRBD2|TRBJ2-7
TGCGCCAGCAGCCCGGGACTAGCGGGGGGGCGATTCTCCTACGAGCAGTACTTC
CASSPGLAGGRFSYEQYF
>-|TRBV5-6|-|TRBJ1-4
TGTGCCAGCGCCCTCTACGGGTCCCTACGTGCAACTAATGAAAAACTGTTTTTT
CASALYGSLRATNEKLFF
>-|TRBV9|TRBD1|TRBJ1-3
TGTGCCAGCAGCCTAGGGGGCCCCATCTCTGGAAACACCATATATTTT
CASSLGGPISGNTIYF
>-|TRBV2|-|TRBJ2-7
TGTGCCAGCAGGCGGAGTGGTGAATCCTACGAGCAGTACTTC
CASRRSGESYEQYF
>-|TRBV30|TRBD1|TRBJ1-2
TGTGCCTGGATTACAGGGGCAGGCTACACCTTC
CAWITGAGYTF
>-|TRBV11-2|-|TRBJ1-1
TGTGCTAGCAGCTTAGACCGGAACAGGAACACTGAAGCTTTCTTT
CASSLDRNRNTEAFF
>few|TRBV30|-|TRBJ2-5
TGTGCCTGGAGCCTCGAGGGCAAAGAGACCCAGTACTTC
CAWSLEGKETQYF
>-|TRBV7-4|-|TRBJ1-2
TGTGCCAGCAGCTTTGTTAACAGAGCTAACTATGGCTACACCTTC
CASSFVNRANYGYTF
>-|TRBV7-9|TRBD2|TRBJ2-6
TGTGCCAGCAGCTTAGACGGACTAGCTTTCTCTGGGGCCAACGTCCTGACTTTC
CASSLDGLAFSGANVLTF
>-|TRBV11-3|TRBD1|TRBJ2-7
TGTGCCAGCAGGTACCATAACCAGGGGGTTTCGGGGCTGCCCCACGAGCAGTACTTC
CASRYHNQGVSGLPHEQYF